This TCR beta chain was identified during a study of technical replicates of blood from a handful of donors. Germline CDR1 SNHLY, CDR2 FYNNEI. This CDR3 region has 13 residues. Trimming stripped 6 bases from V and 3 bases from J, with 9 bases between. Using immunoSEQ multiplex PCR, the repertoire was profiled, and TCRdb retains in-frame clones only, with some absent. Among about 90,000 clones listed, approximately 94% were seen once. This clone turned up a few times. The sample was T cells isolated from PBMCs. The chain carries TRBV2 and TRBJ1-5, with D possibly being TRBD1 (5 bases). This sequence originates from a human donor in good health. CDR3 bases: TGTGCCAGCAGGGGGGGATTCAATCAGCCCCAGCATTTT. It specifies CASRGGFNQPQHF.